This T cell receptor (beta chain) was profiled in a study of radiotherapy plus CTLA-4 blockade in lung cancer. Between the trimmed V and J ends, which lost 0 bases and 0 bases, there was a span of 3 bases. CDR1 and CDR2 from the germline V gene are SGHDT and YYEEEE. The CDR3 spans 14 residues. Here immunoSEQ multiplex PCR was the method, and the copy in TCRdb shows in-frame clones only, minus some. The sample lists about 94,000 clones; approximately 78% were seen once. Findings and caveats of the study: There was expansion of tumor-derived TCR clones in blood after radiotherapy plus ipilimumab.

Turning to this clone: Antigen unknown.

The V and J genes are TRBV5-6 and TRBJ2-2; D is unclear. The receptor was isolated from a human donor with non-small cell lung cancer that progressed on radiotherapy plus ipilimumab. This sample comprised peripheral blood, obtained from a patient treated with radiotherapy plus ipilimumab. CDR3 in amino acids: CASSLGSNTGELFF. The DNA for the CDR3 is TGTGCCAGCAGCTTGGGCTCGAACACCGGGGAGCTGTTTTTT.